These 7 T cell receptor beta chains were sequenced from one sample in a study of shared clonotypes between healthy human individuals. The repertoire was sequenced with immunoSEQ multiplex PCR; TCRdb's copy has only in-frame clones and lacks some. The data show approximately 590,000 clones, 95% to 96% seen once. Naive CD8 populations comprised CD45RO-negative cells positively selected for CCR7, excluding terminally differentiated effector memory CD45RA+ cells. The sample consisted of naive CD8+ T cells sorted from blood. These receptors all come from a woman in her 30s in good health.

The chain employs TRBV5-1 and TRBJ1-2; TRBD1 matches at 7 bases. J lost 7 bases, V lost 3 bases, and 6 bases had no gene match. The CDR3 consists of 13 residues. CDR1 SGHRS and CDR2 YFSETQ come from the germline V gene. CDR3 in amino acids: CASSSSRTGGYTF. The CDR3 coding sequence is TGCGCCAGCAGCTCATCTCGGACAGGTGGCTACACCTTC.

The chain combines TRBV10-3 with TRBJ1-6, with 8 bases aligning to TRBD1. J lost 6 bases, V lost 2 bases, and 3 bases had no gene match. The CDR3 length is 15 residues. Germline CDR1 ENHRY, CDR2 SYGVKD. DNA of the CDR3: TGTGCCATCAGTGAGACAGGGGGGTCTAATTCACCCCTCCACTTT. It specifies CAISETGGSNSPLHF.

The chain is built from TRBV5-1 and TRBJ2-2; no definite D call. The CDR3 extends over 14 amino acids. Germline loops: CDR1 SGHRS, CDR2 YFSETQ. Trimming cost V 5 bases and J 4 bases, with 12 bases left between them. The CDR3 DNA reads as TGCGCCAGCAGTACAGACTCTGGCACCGGGGAGCTGTTTTTT. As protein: CASSTDSGTGELFF.

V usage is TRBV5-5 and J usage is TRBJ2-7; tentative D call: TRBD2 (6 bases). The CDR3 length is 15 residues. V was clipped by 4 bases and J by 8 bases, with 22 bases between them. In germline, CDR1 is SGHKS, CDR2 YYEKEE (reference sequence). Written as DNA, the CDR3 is TGTGCCAGCAGCCGGATTGGGACTCTCAATTACAAGCAGTACTTC. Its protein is CASSRIGTLNYKQYF.

CDR3 bases: TGTGCCAGCCGGGACAGGGGCTTCGACTCCTACGAGCAGTACTTC. This gives the protein CASRDRGFDSYEQYF. The genes are TRBV13 and TRBJ2-7; 10 bases line up with TRBD1. The CDR3 contains 15 residues. The V gene end was trimmed by 8 bases and the J gene end by 0 bases; junction bases not matched to a gene: 7. The germline V gene has CDR1 PRHDT and CDR2 FYEKMQ (reference sequence). Drawing the rest from reference TRBV13 and TRBJ2-7, the complete variable domain is AAGVIQSPRHLIKEKRETATLKCYPIPRHDTVYWYQQGPGQDPQFLISFYEKMQSDKGSIPDRFSAQQFSDYHSELNMSSLELGDSALYFCASRDRGFDSYEQYFGPGTRLTVT.

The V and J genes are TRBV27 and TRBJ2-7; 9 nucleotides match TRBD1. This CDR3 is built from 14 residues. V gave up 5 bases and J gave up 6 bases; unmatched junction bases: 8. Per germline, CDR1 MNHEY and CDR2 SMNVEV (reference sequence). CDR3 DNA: TGTGCCAGCAGTGTCCTGGGACAGGGACGCGAGCAGTACTTC. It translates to CASSVLGQGREQYF.

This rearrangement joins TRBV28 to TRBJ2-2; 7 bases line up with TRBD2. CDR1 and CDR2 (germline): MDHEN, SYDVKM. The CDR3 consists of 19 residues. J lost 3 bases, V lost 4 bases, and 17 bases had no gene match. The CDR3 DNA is TGTGCCAGCAGTTCCACAGACCTCTTGGGGGAGGGCCACACCGGGGAGCTGTTTTTT. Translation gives CASSSTDLLGEGHTGELFF.